Below are 9 T cell receptor beta chains sequenced from a single sample in a study of blood T cell repertoires in COVID-19. Profiling relied on immunoSEQ multiplex PCR, and the TCRdb table lists in-frame clones only, not all of them. This sample has approximately 89,000 clones, with about 83% found just once. Sequences were obtained from peripheral blood. The source of these receptors is a woman aged 65 to 85 with acute or convalescent COVID-19.

The J gene is TRBJ1-5, the V gene TRBV5-1; 10 bases are a match to TRBD1. The CDR3 length is 17 residues. Germline V gives CDR1 SGHRS, CDR2 YFSETQ. The V segment lost 3 bases and the J segment 2 bases; nucleotides outside the gene matches: 8. CDR3 amino acids: CASSSDSGTGGNQPQHF. The CDR3 coding sequence is TGCGCCAGCAGCTCTGACTCCGGGACAGGGGGCAATCAGCCCCAGCATTTT.

The chain is built from TRBV18 and TRBJ2-7; D possibly corresponds to TRBD2 (5 bases). The CDR3 runs 13 residues. In germline, CDR1 is KGHSH, CDR2 LQKENI. The V gene lost 2 bases and the J gene lost 1 base, with 6 bases spanning the gap. CDR3: CASSPSGSYEQYV. In nucleotides, the CDR3 is TGTGCCAGCTCACCATCGGGGTCCTACGAGCAGTACGTC.

The rearrangement links TRBV5-1 to TRBJ1-1; possible D gene TRBD1, 5 bases. In germline, CDR1 is SGHRS, CDR2 YFSETQ. This CDR3 region has 14 residues. Trimming removed 2 bases from V and 2 bases from J, with 10 bases in between. CDR3 sequence (DNA): TGCGCCAGCAGCTTCGGGGGGAGAAACACTGAAGCTTTCTTT. This gives the protein CASSFGGRNTEAFF.

Written as DNA, the CDR3 is TGTGCCTGGAGTGTTGGGACAGGAGTTTTCTCTGGGGCCAACGTCCTGACTTTC. This translates into CAWSVGTGVFSGANVLTF. The chain recombines TRBV30 with TRBJ2-6, with 8 bases that match TRBD1. The CDR3 has 18 amino acids. J was trimmed by 0 bases and V by 0 bases; bases with no gene match: 7. Germline CDR1 GTSNPN, CDR2 SVGIG (reference sequence).

The rearrangement joins TRBV27 to TRBJ1-2; 11 positions agree with TRBD1. The CDR3 contains 16 residues. With 1 base clipped from V and 3 bases from J, the junction kept 4 bases outside the gene matches. Germline V CDR1 and CDR2: MNHEY, SMNVEV (reference sequence). This CDR3 is CASSLFWTGGDYGYTF. CDR3 DNA: TGTGCCAGCAGTTTATTTTGGACAGGGGGCGACTATGGCTACACCTTC.

V and J are TRBV6-2 or TRBV6-3 and TRBJ1-1; 9 nucleotides align to TRBD1. The CDR3 runs to 16 residues. Trimming removed 6 bases from V and 7 bases from J; junction bases left unmatched: 15. Germline V lookup: CDR1 MNHEY, CDR2 SVGEGT. Here the CDR3 reads CASSPRSGTGKNEAFF. In DNA, the CDR3 is TGTGCCAGCAGCCCTCGATCCGGGACAGGGAAAAATGAAGCTTTCTTT.

The V gene is TRBV11-3, the J gene TRBJ2-1; no clear D. The germline gives CDR1 SGHNT, CDR2 YENEEA. Trimming removed 0 bases from V and 0 bases from J, with 12 bases in between. The CDR3 is made up of 17 amino acids. The CDR3 nucleotides are TGTGCCAGCAGCTTAGATGGATTACTAAGCTCCTACAATGAGCAGTTCTTC. Translating gives CASSLDGLLSSYNEQFF.

The chain links TRBV6-5 to TRBJ1-2; 10 bases fit TRBD1. Germline lookup yields CDR1 MNHEY and CDR2 SVGAGI. The trim removed 6 bases at V and 5 bases at J, leaving 6 bases unmatched. The CDR3 spans 14 residues. DNA for the CDR3: TGTGCCAGCAGAACCGGGACAGGGGTTTATGGCTACACCTTC. Protein: CASRTGTGVYGYTF.

The chain couples TRBV27 to TRBJ2-1, with 9 bases matching TRBD1. The V gene's germline CDR1 is MNHEY and CDR2 SMNVEV (reference sequence). Trimming removed 6 bases from V and 16 bases from J; junction bases left unmatched: 19. The CDR3 has 15 amino acids. CDR3 residues: CASSLPGQGPEGQFF. DNA of the CDR3: TGTGCCAGCAGCCTTCCGGGACAGGGCCCCGAGGGTCAATTCTTC.